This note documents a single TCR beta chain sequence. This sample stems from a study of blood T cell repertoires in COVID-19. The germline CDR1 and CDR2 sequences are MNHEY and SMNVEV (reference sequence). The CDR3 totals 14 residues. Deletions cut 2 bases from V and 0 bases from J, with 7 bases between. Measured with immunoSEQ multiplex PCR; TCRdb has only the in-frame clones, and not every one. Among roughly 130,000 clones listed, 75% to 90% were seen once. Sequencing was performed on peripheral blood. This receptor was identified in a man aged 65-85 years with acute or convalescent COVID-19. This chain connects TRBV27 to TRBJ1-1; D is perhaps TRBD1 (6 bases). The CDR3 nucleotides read TGTGCCAGCAGTTTACAGGGGATGAACACTGAAGCTTTCTTT. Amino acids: CASSLQGMNTEAFF.